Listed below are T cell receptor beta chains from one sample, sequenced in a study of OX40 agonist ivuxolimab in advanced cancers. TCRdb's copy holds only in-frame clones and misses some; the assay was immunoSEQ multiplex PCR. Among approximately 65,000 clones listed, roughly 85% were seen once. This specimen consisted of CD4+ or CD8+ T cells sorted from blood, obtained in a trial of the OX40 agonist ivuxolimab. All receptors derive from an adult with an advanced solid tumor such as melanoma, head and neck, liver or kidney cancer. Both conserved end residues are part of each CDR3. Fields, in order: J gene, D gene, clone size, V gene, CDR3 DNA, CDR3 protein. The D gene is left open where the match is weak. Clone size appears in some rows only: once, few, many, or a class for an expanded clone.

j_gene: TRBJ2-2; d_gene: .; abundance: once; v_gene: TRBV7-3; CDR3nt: TGTGCCAGCAGCCCCCGAGCCGGGGAGCTGTTTTTT; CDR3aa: CASSPRAGELFF
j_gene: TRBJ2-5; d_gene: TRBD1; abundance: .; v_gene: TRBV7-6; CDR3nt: TGTGCCAGCAGCCGCGTAGGGGGCGAAGAGACCCAGTACTTC; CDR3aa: CASSRVGGEETQYF
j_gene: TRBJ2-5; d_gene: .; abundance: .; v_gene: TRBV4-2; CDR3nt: TGTGCCAGCAGCCAAACAGGGGGGGCTCAAGAGACCCAGTACTTC; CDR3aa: CASSQTGGAQETQYF
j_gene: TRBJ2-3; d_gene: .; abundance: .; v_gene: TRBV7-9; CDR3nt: TGTGCCAGCAGTCCCTCGGGCACAGATACGCAGTATTTT; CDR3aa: CASSPSGTDTQYF
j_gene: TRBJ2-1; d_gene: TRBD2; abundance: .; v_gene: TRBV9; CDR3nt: TGTGCCAGCAGGTCGGGGGGGGAACGCAATGAGCAGTTCTTC; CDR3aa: CASRSGGERNEQFF
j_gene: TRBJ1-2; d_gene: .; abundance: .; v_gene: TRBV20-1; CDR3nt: TGCAGTCTGGACAGTAACTATGGCTACACCTTC; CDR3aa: CSLDSNYGYTF
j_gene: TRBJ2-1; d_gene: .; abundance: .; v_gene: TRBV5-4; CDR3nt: TGTGCCAGCAAATTCCCGGGGGGCCTTAACAATGAGCAGTTCTTC; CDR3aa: CASKFPGGLNNEQFF
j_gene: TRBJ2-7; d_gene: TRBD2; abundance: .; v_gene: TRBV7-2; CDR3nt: TGTGCCAGCAGCGCCGGACTAGCCACCTACGAGCAGTACTTC; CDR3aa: CASSAGLATYEQYF
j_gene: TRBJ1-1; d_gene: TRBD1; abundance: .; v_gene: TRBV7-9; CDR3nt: TGTGCCAGCAGCTTAGAGGCAGGGGGTTCCCTTAACACTGAAGCTTTCTTT; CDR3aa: CASSLEAGGSLNTEAFF
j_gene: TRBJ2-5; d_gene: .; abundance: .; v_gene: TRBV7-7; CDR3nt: TGTGCCAGCAGCACCGGGCGATCACGGGTGGAGACCCAGTACTTC; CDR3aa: CASSTGRSRVETQYF
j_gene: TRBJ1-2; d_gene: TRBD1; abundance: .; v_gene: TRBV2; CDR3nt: TGTGCCAGAAGACCGCAGGGGGTCAACGACGGCTACACCTTC; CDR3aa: CARRPQGVNDGYTF
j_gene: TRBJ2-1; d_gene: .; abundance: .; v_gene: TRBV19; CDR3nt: TGTGCCAGTAGTATAGGCTTGGGGGCAACGTTGTCCTACAATGAGCAGTTCTTC; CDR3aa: CASSIGLGATLSYNEQFF
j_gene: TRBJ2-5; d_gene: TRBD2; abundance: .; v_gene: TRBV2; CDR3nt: TGTGCCAGCGGTAGCGGGGGGGGCCAAGAGACCCAGTACTTC; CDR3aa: CASGSGGGQETQYF
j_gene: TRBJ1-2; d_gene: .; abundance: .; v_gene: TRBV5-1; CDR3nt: TGCGCCAGCAGGCGCCCCGGGAGTCCAGGGAACTATGGCTACACCTTC; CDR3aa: CASRRPGSPGNYGYTF
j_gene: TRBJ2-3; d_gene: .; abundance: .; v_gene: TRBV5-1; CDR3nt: TGCGCCAGCAGCCCCAGGGCGCTGGCAGGTACCCGCACAGATACGCAGTATTTT; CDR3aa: CASSPRALAGTRTDTQYF
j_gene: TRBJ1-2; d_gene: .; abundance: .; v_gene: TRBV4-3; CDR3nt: TGCGCCAGCAGCCAAGATGACGGCAGGGGCTATGGCTACACCTTC; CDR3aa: CASSQDDGRGYGYTF
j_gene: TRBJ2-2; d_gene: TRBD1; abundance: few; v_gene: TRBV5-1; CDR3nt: TGCGCCAGCAGCCGACAGGGGGAGCGTGACGGGGAGCTGTTTTTT; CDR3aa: CASSRQGERDGELFF
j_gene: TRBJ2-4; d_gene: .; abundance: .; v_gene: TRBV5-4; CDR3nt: TGTGCCAGCAGCCCCAGCGGAGTGGGAAACATTCAGTACTTC; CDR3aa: CASSPSGVGNIQYF
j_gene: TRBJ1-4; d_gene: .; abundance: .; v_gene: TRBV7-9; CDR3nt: TGTGCCAGCAGCTTAGTTGGGTCTCCGGGTGAAAAACTGTTTTTT; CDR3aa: CASSLVGSPGEKLFF
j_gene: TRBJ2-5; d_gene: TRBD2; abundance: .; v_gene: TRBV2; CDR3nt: TGTGCCAGCAGTCCTCGACTAGCGGGGGAGACCCAGTACTTC; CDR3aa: CASSPRLAGETQYF
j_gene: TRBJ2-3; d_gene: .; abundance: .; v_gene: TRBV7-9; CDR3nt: TGTGCCAGCAGCCGATTAGGAACAGATACGCAGTATTTT; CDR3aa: CASSRLGTDTQYF
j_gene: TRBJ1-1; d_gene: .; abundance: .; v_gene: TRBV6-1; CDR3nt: TGTGCCAGCAGTGAATCTAACAGACAGGCGAACACTGAAGCTTTCTTT; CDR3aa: CASSESNRQANTEAFF
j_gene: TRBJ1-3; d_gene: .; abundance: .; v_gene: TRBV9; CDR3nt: TGTGCCAGCAGCGTCGGGATGTCTGGAAACACCATATATTTT; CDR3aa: CASSVGMSGNTIYF
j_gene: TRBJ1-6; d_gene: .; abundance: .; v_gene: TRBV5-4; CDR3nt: TGTGCCAGCAGCTTGTTCCCCCTCTCAGACTCCTATAATTCACCCCTCCACTTT; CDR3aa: CASSLFPLSDSYNSPLHF
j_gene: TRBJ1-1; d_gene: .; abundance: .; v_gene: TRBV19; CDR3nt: TGTGCCAGTAGTACTTTGCTGGGACCGGATGAAGCTTTCTTT; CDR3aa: CASSTLLGPDEAFF
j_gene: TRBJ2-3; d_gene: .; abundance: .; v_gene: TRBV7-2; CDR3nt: TGTGCCAGCAGCTCTCAGGGGGGGGATACGCAGTATTTT; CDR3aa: CASSSQGGDTQYF
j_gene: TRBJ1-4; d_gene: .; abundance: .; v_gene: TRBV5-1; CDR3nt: TGCGCCAGCAGCTTGTCGGGACAACTCTATGCAACTAATGAAAAACTGTTTTTT; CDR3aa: CASSLSGQLYATNEKLFF
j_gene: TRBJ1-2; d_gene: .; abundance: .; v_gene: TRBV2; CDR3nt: TGTGCCACCAACCCGGACCGAAACGCCGACTATGGCTACACCTTC; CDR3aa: CATNPDRNADYGYTF
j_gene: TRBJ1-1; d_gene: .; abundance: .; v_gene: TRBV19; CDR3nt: TGTGCCAGTAGTAAGACGGCCGGGGTGAACACTGAAGCTTTCTTT; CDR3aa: CASSKTAGVNTEAFF
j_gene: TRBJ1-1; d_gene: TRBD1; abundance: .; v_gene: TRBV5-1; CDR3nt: TGCGCCAGCAGCCTCAGGACAGGGGGAGACACTGAAGCTTTCTTT; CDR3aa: CASSLRTGGDTEAFF
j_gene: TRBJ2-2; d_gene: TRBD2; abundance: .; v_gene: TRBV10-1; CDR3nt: TGCGCCAGCAAGACTAGCGGGGGCTTCGGGGAGCTGTTTTTT; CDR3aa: CASKTSGGFGELFF
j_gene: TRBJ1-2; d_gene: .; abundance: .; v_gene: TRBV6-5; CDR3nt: TGTGCCAGCAGTTACTCCTGGTACCAGGGTAACTATGGCTACACCTTC; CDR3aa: CASSYSWYQGNYGYTF
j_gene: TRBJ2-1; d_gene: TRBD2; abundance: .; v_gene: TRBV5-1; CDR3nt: TGCGCCAGCAGCTTCTCTAGCGGGCCCTACAATGAGCAGTTCTTC; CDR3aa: CASSFSSGPYNEQFF
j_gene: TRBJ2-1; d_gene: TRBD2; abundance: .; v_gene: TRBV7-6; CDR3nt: TGTGCCAGCAGCTTTCGGCGGGGGGCCTCCTACAATGAGCAGTTCTTC; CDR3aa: CASSFRRGASYNEQFF
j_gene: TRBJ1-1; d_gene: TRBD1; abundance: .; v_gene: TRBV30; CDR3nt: TGTGCCTGGACCCCGTGGGAGGGGGCGTTCTGGAACACTGAAGCTTTCTTT; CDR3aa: CAWTPWEGAFWNTEAFF
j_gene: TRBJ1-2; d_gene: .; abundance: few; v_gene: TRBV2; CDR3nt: TGTGCCAGCAGTGAATTGACTCTTTCAGGGAGCTACACCTTC; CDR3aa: CASSELTLSGSYTF
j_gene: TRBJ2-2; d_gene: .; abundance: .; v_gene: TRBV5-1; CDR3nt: TGCGCCAGCAGCTTGACACTTACCGGGGAGCTGTTTTTT; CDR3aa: CASSLTLTGELFF
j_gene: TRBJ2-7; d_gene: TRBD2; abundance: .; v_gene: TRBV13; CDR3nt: TGTGCCAGCAGCCCAAGACTAGCGGGAGATTTTTACGAGCAGTACTTC; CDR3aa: CASSPRLAGDFYEQYF
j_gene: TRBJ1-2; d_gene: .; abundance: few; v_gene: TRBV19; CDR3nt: TGTGCCAGTACCCTAGGCAGGGGCGCCAGTCTTACCTTC; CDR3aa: CASTLGRGASLTF
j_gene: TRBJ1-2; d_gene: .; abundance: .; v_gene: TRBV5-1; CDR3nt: TGCGCCAGCTTCCCCCACGGATTAGCTAACTATGGCTACACCTTC; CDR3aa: CASFPHGLANYGYTF
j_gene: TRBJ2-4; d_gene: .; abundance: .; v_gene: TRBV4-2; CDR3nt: TGTGCCAGCAGCCAAGATTCGAGGGGGGCCAAAAACATTCAGTACTTC; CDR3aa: CASSQDSRGAKNIQYF
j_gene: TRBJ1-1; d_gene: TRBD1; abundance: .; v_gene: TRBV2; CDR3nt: TGTGCCAGCAGTGACCCCAGCTCAGGGGGTTCAACTGAAGCTTTCTTT; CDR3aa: CASSDPSSGGSTEAFF
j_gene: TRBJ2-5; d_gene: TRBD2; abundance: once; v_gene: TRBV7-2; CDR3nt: TGTGCCAGCAGCGTTAGCGGGGGGGCACACGAGACCCAGTACTTC; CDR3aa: CASSVSGGAHETQYF
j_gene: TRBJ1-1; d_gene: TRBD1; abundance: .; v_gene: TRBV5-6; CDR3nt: TGTGCCAGCACCCGGACAGGGGGCTCTGAAGCTTTCTTT; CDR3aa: CASTRTGGSEAFF
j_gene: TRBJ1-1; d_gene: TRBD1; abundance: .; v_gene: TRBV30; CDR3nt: TGTGCCTGGAGTGTAGGGACAGGGTCGTCTGAAGCTTTCTTT; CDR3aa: CAWSVGTGSSEAFF
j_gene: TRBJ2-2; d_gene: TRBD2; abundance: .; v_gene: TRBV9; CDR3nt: TGTGCCAGCAGCCCCTTTTCGTTAGCGGGGAACACCGGGGAGCTGTTTTTT; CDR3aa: CASSPFSLAGNTGELFF
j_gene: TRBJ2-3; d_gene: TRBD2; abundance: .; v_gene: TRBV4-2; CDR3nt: TGTGCCAGCAGCCAAGAACTAGCGGGAGAGGTAGATACGCAGTATTTT; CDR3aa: CASSQELAGEVDTQYF
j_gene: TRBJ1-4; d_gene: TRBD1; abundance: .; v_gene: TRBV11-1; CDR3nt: TGTGCCAGCAGCTTAGGACAGGGGACCGAAAAACTGTTTTTT; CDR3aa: CASSLGQGTEKLFF
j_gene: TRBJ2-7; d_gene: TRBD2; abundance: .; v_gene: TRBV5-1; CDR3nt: TGCGCCAGCAGCACTCAAACTGGACTAGCGGGAGTGGACGAGCAGTACTTC; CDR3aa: CASSTQTGLAGVDEQYF
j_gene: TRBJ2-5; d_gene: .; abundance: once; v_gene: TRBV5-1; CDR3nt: TGCGCCAGCAGCTTAGTAGGGCTCCAAGAGACCCAGTACTTC; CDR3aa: CASSLVGLQETQYF
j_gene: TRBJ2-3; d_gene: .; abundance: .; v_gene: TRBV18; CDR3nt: TGTGCCAGCTCACCAGCGTCTACAGATACGCAGTATTTT; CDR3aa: CASSPASTDTQYF
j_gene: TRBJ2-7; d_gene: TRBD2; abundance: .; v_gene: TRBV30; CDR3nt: TGTGCCTGGAGGGGGACTAGATTCTACGAGCAGTACTTC; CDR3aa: CAWRGTRFYEQYF
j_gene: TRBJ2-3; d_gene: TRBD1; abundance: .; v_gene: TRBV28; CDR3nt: TGTGCCAGCAGCAACCTGCCGGGACAGGGGACAGATACGCAGTATTTT; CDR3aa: CASSNLPGQGTDTQYF
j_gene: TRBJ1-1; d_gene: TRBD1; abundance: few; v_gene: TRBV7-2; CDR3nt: TGTGCCAGCAGCATCGGACAGGGCAGGACTGAAGCTTTCTTT; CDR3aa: CASSIGQGRTEAFF
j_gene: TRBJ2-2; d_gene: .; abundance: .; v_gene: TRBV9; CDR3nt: TGTGCCAGCAGCGTAACCGGTCGCGGGGACACCGGGGAGCTGTTTTTT; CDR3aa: CASSVTGRGDTGELFF
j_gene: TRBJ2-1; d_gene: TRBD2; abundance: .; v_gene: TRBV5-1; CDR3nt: TGCGCCAGCAGCTGGACTAGCGGGGGAAACTACAATGAGCAGTTCTTC; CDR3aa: CASSWTSGGNYNEQFF
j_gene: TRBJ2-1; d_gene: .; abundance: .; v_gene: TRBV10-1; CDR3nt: TGCGCCAGCAGTGAGTATGCAGGGAGCTCCTACAATGAGCAGTTCTTC; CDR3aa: CASSEYAGSSYNEQFF
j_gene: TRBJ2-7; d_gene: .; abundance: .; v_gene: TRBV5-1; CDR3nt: TGCGCCAGCAGCTTGGGGCAGGGCGGCTCCTACGAGCAGTACTTC; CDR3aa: CASSLGQGGSYEQYF
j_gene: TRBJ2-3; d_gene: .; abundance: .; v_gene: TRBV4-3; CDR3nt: TGCGCCAGCAGCCAAGATATACCGGGACCTAGCATCGCAGATACGCAGTATTTT; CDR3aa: CASSQDIPGPSIADTQYF
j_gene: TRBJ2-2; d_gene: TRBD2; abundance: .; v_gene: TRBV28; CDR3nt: TGTGCCAGCAGTGTCGGACTAGCGGGGGTCACCGGGGAGCTGTTTTTT; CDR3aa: CASSVGLAGVTGELFF